The 20 T cell receptor beta chains in this list originate from one sample, sequenced in a study of PD-1 blockade in classical Hodgkin lymphoma. Repertoires were generated with immunoSEQ multiplex PCR, while TCRdb's copy carries only in-frame clones and drops some. The table includes some 13,000 clones, around 76% detected once. Autologous stem cell transplantation was followed by relapse in every patient, and brentuximab vedotin exposure varied. The material was peripheral blood mononuclear cells (PBMCs), obtained at baseline. The origin of the receptors is a human donor with classical Hodgkin lymphoma.

The rearrangement joins TRBV4-3 to TRBJ1-6; D gene ambiguous. V lost 8 bases and J 12 bases, leaving 20 bases between the germline ends. The germline gives CDR1 LGHNA, CDR2 YSLEER. The CDR3 extends over 14 amino acids. The chain's CDR3 is CASRRQEESGPLHF. CDR3 coding DNA: TGCGCCAGCCGTCGGCAGGAAGAGTCGGGACCCCTCCACTTT.

The chain is built from TRBV10-3 and TRBJ1-3; D is perhaps TRBD1 (5 bases). The length of the CDR3 is 14 residues. V was shortened by 3 bases and J by 4 bases, with 10 bases between the two germline ends. Looked up from germline, CDR1 is ENHRY and CDR2 is SYGVKD. As DNA, the CDR3 is TGTGCCATCAGTGATTCCGGGGACGGAAACACCATATATTTT. As protein: CAISDSGDGNTIYF.

In its sample, this clone was seen a few times. The chain has TRBV7-2 and TRBJ2-7; D not certain. Trimming removed 4 bases from V and 0 bases from J, with 13 bases in between. The CDR3 extends over 15 amino acids. The germline V gene has CDR1 SGHTA and CDR2 FQGNSA. CDR3 sequence reads: CASSSSGASSYEQYF. The CDR3 nucleotides are TGTGCCAGCAGCTCCAGTGGTGCTAGCTCCTACGAGCAGTACTTC. Based on the CDR3 plus reference TRBV7-2 and TRBJ2-7, the full variable domain is GAGVSQSPSNKVTEKGKDVELRCDPISGHTALYWYRQSLGQGLEFLIYFQGNSAPDKSGLPSDRFSAERTGGSVSTLTIQRTQQEDSAVYLCASSSSGASSYEQYFGPGTRLTVT.

J is TRBJ1-1 and V is TRBV6-5; D is possibly TRBD1 (5 bases). CDR1 is MNHEY, CDR2 SVGAGI, per germline. This CDR3 is built from 13 residues. Trimming pared 6 bases from V and 11 bases from J, leaving 19 bases between. This CDR3 is CASSPWAGKEAFF. The CDR3 DNA sequence: TGTGCCAGCAGCCCCTGGGCAGGGAAAGAGGCTTTCTTT.

The chain combines TRBV5-1 with TRBJ1-1; D remains unclear. Trimming cost V 4 bases and J 1 base, with 8 bases left between them. This CDR3 contains 13 residues. From germline, CDR1 is SGHRS and CDR2 YFSETQ. CDR3 sequence reads: CASSVNGNTEAFF. CDR3 bases: TGCGCCAGCAGCGTAAACGGGAACACTGAAGCTTTCTTT. Full variable domain (remainder filled in from reference TRBV5-1 and TRBJ1-1): KAGVTQTPRYLIKTRGQQVTLSCSPISGHRSVSWYQQTPGQGLQFLFEYFSETQRNKGNFPGRFSGRQFSNSRSEMNVSTLELGDSALYLCASSVNGNTEAFFGQGTRLTVV.

The V and J genes are TRBV7-9 and TRBJ1-4; D remains ambiguous. The CDR3 is 14 amino acids. From germline, CDR1 is SEHNR and CDR2 FQNEAQ (reference sequence). Between the trimmed V and J ends, which lost 3 bases and 4 bases, there was a span of 9 bases. The CDR3: CASSFGQINEKLFF. Written as DNA, the CDR3 is TGTGCCAGCAGCTTTGGTCAGATTAATGAAAAACTGTTTTTT.

The chain is built from TRBV2 and TRBJ2-6; 10 nucleotides match TRBD1. The trim removed 6 bases at V and 2 bases at J, leaving 7 bases unmatched. Germline V CDR1 and CDR2: SNHLY, FYNNEI. The CDR3 contains 17 residues. The CDR3 region has the DNA TGTGCCAGCAGCGGTCCCGGGACAGGGGCTGGGGCCAACGTCCTGACTTTC. Its protein product is CASSGPGTGAGANVLTF.

The CDR3 nucleotides read TGCGCCAGCGCCCCCCGGGACAACACCGGGGAGCTGTTTTTT. This gives the protein CASAPRDNTGELFF. This sequence joins TRBV10-1 and TRBJ2-2; the D gene could be TRBD1 or TRBD2 (5 bases each). The CDR3 has 14 residues. The V end was cut by 8 bases, the J end by 2 bases, with 12 bases between. Looked up from germline, CDR1 is WNHNN and CDR2 is SYGVQD (reference sequence).

The chain carries TRBV2 and TRBJ2-1, with a weak D call TRBD2 (5 bases). The germline gives CDR1 SNHLY, CDR2 FYNNEI. This CDR3 comprises 16 residues. V was pared by 2 bases and J by 4 bases, with 15 bases between. CDR3 in amino acids: CASSETSGGWYNEQFF. Written as DNA, the CDR3 is TGTGCCAGCAGTGAAACCAGCGGCGGATGGTACAATGAGCAGTTCTTC.

The chain combines TRBV9 with TRBJ1-4; D is perhaps TRBD1 (5 bases). CDR1 and CDR2 (germline): SGDLS, YYNGEE. V gave up 0 bases and J gave up 8 bases, with 11 bases separating them. CDR3 length: 14 amino acids. The CDR3 reads CASSVGQGGEKLFF. The CDR3 DNA reads as TGTGCCAGCAGCGTAGGGCAGGGAGGGGAAAAACTGTTTTTT.

This clone came up a few times. This chain uses TRBV5-1 with TRBJ2-7; 9 bases align to TRBD2. Germline trimming cut 0 bases from V and 3 bases from J; bases unmatched to any gene: 4. From germline, CDR1 is SGHRS and CDR2 YFSETQ. The CDR3 length is 15 residues. CDR3 sequence: CASSLVLAGDYEQYF. The CDR3 DNA reads TGCGCCAGCAGCTTGGTGTTAGCGGGGGACTACGAGCAGTACTTC.

This clone has just one count. The chain uses TRBV5-4 and TRBJ1-4; D is unclear. The CDR3 totals 15 residues. The V end lost 4 bases, the J end lost 0 bases, and 10 bases lay between the germline ends. Germline V CDR1 and CDR2: SGHNT, YYREEE (reference sequence). The DNA for the CDR3 is TGTGCCAGCAGCCAAACCGCTGCAACTAATGAAAAACTGTTTTTT. This translates into CASSQTAATNEKLFF. Filled out from reference TRBV5-4 and TRBJ1-4, the complete variable domain reads ETGVTQSPTHLIKTRGQQVTLRCSSQSGHNTVSWYQQALGQGPQFIFQYYREEENGRGNFPPRFSGLQFPNYSSELNVNALELDDSALYLCASSQTAATNEKLFFGSGTQLSVL.

Only a few counts were recorded for this clone. This chain uses TRBV2 with TRBJ2-7, with D perhaps TRBD1 or TRBD2 (6 bases each). The CDR3 is 12 residues long. The V end was cut by 6 bases, the J end by 3 bases, with 9 bases between. In germline, CDR1 is SNHLY, CDR2 FYNNEI. The CDR3 loop reads CASREGVYEQYF. The CDR3 nucleotides read TGTGCCAGCAGGGAGGGGGTCTACGAGCAGTACTTC. Supplemented by reference TRBV2 and TRBJ2-7, the full variable domain reads EPEVTQTPSHQVTQMGQEVILRCVPISNHLYFYWYRQILGQKVEFLVSFYNNEISEKSEIFDDQFSVERPDGSNFTLKIRSTKLEDSAMYFCASREGVYEQYFGPGTRLTVT.

The rearrangement uses TRBV27 and TRBJ1-6, with 7 positions matching TRBD1. The germline V gene has CDR1 MNHEY and CDR2 SMNVEV (reference sequence). The CDR3 covers 14 residues. Trimming took 4 bases from V and 7 from J; bases not matched to a gene: 4. CDR3: CASSSQGGNSPLHF. Written as DNA, the CDR3 is TGTGCCAGCAGTTCCCAGGGGGGGAATTCACCCCTCCACTTT.

The V call is TRBV10-3, the J call TRBJ1-6; 7 positions match TRBD1. Germline-derived CDR1 and CDR2 are ENHRY and SYGVKD. This CDR3 has 17 amino acids. Germline trimming cut 3 bases from V and 4 bases from J; bases unmatched to any gene: 9. This CDR3 is CAISDRQGEGYNSPLHF. The CDR3 DNA reads TGTGCCATCAGTGATCGACAGGGAGAGGGTTATAATTCACCCCTCCACTTT.

The chain uses TRBV18 and TRBJ2-3; the D call may be TRBD1 or TRBD2 (5 bases each). The CDR3 contains 13 residues. CDR1 is KGHSH, CDR2 LQKENI, per germline. V lost 4 bases and J lost 1, with 6 bases in between. The CDR3 nucleotides are TGTGCCAGCTCACGGGACGGCACAGATACGCAGTATTTT. This sequence encodes CASSRDGTDTQYF. Looking up the rest from reference TRBV18 and TRBJ2-3 gives the full variable domain: NAGVMQNPRHLVRRRGQEARLRCSPMKGHSHVYWYRQLPEEGLKFMVYLQKENIIDESGMPKERFSAEFPKEGPSILRIQQVVRGDSAAYFCASSRDGTDTQYFGPGTRLTVL.

The chain recombines TRBV5-1 with TRBJ2-7; either TRBD1 or TRBD2 may fit D (5 bases each). The germline CDR1 and CDR2 sequences are SGHRS and YFSETQ. V was trimmed by 0 bases and J by 2 bases, leaving 9 bases between them. The length of the CDR3 is 14 residues. As DNA, the CDR3 is TGCGCCAGCAGCTTGGATCTGGGGGCCTACGAGCAGTACTTC. This translates into CASSLDLGAYEQYF.

The chain joins TRBV18 to TRBJ2-2; D call uncertain. The length of the CDR3 is 15 residues. The germline CDR1 and CDR2 sequences are KGHSH and LQKENI. The germline V and J ends were trimmed by 2 bases and 1 base, with 8 bases remaining between them. CDR3 coding DNA: TGTGCCAGCTCACCATCCCGAGGGAACACCGGGGAGCTGTTTTTT. This sequence encodes CASSPSRGNTGELFF.

The CDR3 DNA sequence: TGCGCCAGCAGCTTAAAGGGAAACTATGGCTACACCTTC. Translation: CASSLKGNYGYTF. This chain joins TRBV5-1 and TRBJ1-2; no clear D gene. The length of the CDR3 is 13 residues. Germline V CDR1 and CDR2: SGHRS, YFSETQ. V lost 2 bases to trimming and J lost 2 bases, with 7 bases between them.

The CDR3 is CASSPGTAYEQYF. DNA for the CDR3: TGTGCCAGCAGCCCGGGGACAGCCTACGAGCAGTACTTC. The J gene is TRBJ2-7, the V gene TRBV5-6; the match to TRBD1 covers 7 bases. CDR3 length: 13 residues. Trimming cost V 4 bases and J 2 bases; bases outside gene matches: 3. Germline V gives CDR1 SGHDT, CDR2 YYEEEE.